This T cell receptor (beta chain) originates from a study of T cells after yellow fever vaccination. One entry per CDR3 protein results from TCRdb running MiXCR on the 5' RACE reads. The sample holds about 69,000 distinct CDR3 sequences, approximately 6.2% seen once. This clonotype has at least ten counts. Trimming took off 1 base at V and 10 bases at J, with 12 bases between the two ends. From germline, CDR1 is SGHRS and CDR2 YFSETQ. The length of the CDR3 is 14 residues. The receptor was derived from a man between 18 and 29 years old who received the YFV17D yellow fever vaccine. The sequencing used CD4+ T cells sorted from PBMCs, collected roughly 14 days after the first yellow fever vaccination. The rearrangement uses TRBV5-1 and TRBJ1-6, with a possible D match to TRBD1 (6 bases). The CDR3: CASSLQPGESPLHF. The CDR3 DNA follows: TGCGCCAGCAGCTTGCAGCCAGGGGAATCACCCCTCCACTTT.